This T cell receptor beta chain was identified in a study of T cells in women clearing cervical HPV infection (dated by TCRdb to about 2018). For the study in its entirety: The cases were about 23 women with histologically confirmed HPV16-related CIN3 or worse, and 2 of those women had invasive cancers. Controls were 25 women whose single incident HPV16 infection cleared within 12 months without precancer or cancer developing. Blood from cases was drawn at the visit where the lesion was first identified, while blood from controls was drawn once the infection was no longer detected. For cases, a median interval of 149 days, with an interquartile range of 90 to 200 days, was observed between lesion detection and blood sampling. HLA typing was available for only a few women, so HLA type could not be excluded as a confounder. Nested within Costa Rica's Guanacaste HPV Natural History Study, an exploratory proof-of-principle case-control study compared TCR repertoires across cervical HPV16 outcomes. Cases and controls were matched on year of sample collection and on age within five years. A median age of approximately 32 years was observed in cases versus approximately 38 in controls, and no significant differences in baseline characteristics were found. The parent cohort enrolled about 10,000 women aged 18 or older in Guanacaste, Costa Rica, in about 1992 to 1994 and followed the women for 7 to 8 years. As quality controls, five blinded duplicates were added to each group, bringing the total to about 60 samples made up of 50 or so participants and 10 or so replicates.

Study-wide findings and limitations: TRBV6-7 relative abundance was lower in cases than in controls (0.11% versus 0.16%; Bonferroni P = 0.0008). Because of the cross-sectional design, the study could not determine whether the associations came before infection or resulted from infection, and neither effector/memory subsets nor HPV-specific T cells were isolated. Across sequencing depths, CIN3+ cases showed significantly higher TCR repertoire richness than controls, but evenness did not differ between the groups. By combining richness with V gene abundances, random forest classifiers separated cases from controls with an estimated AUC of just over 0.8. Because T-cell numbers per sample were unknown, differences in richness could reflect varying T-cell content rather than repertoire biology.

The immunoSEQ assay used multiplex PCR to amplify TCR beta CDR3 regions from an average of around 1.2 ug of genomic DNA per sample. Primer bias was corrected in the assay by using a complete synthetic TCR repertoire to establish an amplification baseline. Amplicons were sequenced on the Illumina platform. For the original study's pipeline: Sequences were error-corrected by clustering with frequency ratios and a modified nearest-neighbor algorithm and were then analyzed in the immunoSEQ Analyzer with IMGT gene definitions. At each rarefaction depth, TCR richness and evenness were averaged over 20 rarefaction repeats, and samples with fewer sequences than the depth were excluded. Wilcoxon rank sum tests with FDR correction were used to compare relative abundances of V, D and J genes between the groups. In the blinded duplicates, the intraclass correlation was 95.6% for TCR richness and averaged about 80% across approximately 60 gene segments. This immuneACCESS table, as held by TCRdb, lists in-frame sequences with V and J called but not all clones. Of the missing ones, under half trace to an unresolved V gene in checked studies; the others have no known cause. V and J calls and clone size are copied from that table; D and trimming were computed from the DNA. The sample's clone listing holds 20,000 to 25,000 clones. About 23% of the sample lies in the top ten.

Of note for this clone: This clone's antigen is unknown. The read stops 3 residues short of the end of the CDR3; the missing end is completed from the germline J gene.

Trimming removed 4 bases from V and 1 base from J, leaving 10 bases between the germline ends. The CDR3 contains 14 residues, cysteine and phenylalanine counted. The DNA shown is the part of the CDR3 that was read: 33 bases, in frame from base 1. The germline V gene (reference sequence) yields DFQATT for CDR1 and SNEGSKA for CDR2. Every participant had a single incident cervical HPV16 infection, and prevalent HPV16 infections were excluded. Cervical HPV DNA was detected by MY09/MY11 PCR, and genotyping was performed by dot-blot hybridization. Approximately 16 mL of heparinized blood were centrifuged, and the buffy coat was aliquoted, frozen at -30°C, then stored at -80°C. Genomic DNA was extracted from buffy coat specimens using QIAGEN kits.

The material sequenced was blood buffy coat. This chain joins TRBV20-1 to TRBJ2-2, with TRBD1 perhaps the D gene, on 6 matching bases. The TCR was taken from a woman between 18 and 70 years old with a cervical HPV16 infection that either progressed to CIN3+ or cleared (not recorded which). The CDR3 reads CSATGTKNTGELFF. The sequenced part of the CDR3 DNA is TGCAGTGCTACCGGGACAAAGAACACCGGGGAG.